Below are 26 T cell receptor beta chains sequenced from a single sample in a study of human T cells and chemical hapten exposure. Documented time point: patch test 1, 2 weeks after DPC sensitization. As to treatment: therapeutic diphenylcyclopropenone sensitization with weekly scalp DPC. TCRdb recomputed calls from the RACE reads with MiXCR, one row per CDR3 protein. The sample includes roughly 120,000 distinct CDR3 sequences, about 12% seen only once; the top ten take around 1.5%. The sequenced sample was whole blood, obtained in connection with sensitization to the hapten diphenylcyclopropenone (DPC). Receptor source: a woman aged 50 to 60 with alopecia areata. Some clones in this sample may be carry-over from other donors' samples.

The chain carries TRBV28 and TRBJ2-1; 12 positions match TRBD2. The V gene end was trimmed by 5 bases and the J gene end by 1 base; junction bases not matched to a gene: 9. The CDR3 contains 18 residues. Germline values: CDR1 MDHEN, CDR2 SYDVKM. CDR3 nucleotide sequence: TGTGCCAGCAGTAACCTTCTAGCGGGAGGGATGTCCTACAATGAGCAGTTCTTC. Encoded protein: CASSNLLAGGMSYNEQFF.

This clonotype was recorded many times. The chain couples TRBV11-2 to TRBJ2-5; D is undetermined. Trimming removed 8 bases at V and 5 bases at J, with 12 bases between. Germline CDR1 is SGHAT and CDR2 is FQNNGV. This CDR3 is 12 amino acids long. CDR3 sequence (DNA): TGTGCCAGCCGAATGACGTTGGAGACCCAGTACTTC. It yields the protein CASRMTLETQYF.

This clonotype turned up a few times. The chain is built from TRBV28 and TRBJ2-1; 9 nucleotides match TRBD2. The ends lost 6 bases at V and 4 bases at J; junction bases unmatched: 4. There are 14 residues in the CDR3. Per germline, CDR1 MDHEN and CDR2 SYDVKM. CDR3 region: CASRKAGGYNEQFF. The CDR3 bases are TGTGCCAGCAGAAAGGCGGGAGGGTACAATGAGCAGTTCTTC.

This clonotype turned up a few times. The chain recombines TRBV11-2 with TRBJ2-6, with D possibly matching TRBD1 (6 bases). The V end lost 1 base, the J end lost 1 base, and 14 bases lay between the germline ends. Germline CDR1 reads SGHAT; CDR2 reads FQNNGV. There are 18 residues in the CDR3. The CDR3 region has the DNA TGTGCCAGCAGCTTAGCGGTGGGGGCCCGATCTGGGGCCAACGTCCTGACTTTC. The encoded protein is CASSLAVGARSGANVLTF.

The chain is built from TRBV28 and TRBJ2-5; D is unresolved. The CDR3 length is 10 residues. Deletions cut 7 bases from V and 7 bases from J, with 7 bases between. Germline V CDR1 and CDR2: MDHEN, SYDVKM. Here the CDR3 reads CASTTGTQYF. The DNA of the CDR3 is TGTGCCAGCACAACCGGGACCCAGTACTTC. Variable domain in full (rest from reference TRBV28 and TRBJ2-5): DVKVTQSSRYLVKRTGEKVFLECVQDMDHENMFWYRQDPGLGLRLIYFSYDVKMKEKGDIPEGYSVSREKKERFSLILESASTNQTSMYLCASTTGTQYFGPGTRLLVL.

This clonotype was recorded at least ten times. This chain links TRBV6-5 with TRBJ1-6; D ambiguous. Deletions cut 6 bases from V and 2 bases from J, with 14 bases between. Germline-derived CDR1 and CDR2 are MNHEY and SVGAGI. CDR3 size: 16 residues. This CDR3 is CASSSREAAYNSPLHF. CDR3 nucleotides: TGTGCCAGCAGCTCCCGGGAGGCGGCCTATAATTCACCCCTCCACTTT.

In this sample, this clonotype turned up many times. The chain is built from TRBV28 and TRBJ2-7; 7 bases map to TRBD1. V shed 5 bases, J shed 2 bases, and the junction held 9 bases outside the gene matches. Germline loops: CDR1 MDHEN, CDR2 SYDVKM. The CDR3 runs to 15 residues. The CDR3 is CASSTEGTATYEQYF. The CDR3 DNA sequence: TGTGCCAGCAGTACCGAGGGGACAGCCACCTACGAGCAGTACTTC. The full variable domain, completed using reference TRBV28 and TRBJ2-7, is DVKVTQSSRYLVKRTGEKVFLECVQDMDHENMFWYRQDPGLGLRLIYFSYDVKMKEKGDIPEGYSVSREKKERFSLILESASTNQTSMYLCASSTEGTATYEQYFGPGTRLTVT.

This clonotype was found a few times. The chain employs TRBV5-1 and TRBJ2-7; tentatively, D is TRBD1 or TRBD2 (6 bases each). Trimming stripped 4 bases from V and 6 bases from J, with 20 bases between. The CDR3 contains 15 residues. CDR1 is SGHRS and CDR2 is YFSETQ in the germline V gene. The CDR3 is CASSPGLGGGSEQYF. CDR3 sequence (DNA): TGCGCCAGCAGCCCGGGACTTGGAGGGGGTAGCGAGCAGTACTTC.

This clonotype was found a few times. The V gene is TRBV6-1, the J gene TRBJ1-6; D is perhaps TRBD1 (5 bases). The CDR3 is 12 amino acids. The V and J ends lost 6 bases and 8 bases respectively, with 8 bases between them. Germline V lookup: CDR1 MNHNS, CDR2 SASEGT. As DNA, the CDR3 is TGTGCCAGCAGGAAGGGGTATTCACCCCTCCACTTT. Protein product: CASRKGYSPLHF.

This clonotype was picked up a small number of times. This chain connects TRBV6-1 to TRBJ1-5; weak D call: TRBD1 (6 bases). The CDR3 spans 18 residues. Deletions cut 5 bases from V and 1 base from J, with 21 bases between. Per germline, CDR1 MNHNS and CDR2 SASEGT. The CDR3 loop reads CASSNRDTGSRSNQPQHF. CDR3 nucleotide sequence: TGTGCCAGCAGTAATCGGGACACGGGTTCTCGGAGCAATCAGCCCCAGCATTTT.

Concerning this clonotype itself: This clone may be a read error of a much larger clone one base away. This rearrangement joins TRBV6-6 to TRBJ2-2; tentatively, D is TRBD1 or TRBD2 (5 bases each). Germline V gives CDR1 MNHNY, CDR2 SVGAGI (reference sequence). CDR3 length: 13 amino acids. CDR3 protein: CTSTRDETGELFF. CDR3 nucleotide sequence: TGTACCAGCACCCGGGACGAGACCGGGGAGCTGTTTTTT.

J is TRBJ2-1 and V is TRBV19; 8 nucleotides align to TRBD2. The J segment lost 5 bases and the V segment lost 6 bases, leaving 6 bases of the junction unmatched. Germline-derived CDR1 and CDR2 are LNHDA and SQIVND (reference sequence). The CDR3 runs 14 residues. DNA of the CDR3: TGTGCCAGTAGGCGAGCGGGAGTCAACAATGAGCAGTTCTTC. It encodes CASRRAGVNNEQFF.

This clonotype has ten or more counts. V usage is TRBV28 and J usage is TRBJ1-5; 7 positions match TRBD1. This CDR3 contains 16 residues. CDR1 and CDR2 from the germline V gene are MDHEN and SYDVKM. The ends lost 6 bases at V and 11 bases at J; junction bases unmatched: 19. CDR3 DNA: TGTGCCAGCAGACCCTTCGGACAGGACGCGCGGCAGACCCAGCATTTT. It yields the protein CASRPFGQDARQTQHF.

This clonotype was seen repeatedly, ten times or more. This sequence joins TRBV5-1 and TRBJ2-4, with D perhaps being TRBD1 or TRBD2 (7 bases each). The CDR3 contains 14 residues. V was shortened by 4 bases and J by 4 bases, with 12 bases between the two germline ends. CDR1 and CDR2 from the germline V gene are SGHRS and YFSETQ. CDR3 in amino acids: CASSSGTVKNIQYF. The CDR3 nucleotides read TGCGCCAGCAGCAGCGGGACAGTAAAAAACATTCAGTACTTC. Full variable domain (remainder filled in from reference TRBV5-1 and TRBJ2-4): KAGVTQTPRYLIKTRGQQVTLSCSPISGHRSVSWYQQTPGQGLQFLFEYFSETQRNKGNFPGRFSGRQFSNSRSEMNVSTLELGDSALYLCASSSGTVKNIQYFGAGTRLSVL.

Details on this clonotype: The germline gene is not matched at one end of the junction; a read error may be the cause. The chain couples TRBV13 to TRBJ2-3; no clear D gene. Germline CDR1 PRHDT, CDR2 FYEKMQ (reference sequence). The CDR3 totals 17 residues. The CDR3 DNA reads TGTGCCAGCAGCTTAGGTCCGATATCCATTTACACAGAAACGCAGTATTTT. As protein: CASSLGPISIYTETQYF.

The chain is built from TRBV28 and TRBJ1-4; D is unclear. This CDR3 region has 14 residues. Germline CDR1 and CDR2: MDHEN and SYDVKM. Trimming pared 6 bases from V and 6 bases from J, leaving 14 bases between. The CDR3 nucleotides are TGTGCCAGCAGCTTACTGACGGTCGATGAAAAACTGTTTTTT. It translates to CASSLLTVDEKLFF.

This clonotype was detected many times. The CDR3 is CASQGQTNSPLHF. CDR3 nucleotides: TGTGCCAGCCAAGGACAGACGAATTCACCCCTCCACTTT. The chain joins TRBV12-3 or TRBV12-4 to TRBJ1-6; tentatively, D is TRBD1 (6 bases). V was trimmed by 8 bases and J by 7 bases, leaving 12 bases between them. The CDR3 runs to 13 residues.

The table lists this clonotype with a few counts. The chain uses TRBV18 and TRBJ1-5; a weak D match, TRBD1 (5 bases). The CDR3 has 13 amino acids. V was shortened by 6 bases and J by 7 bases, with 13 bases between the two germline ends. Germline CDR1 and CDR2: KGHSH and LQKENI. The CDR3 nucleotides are TGTGCCAGCTCCTCCGACAGAGGCCAGCCCCAGCATTTT. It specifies CASSSDRGQPQHF.

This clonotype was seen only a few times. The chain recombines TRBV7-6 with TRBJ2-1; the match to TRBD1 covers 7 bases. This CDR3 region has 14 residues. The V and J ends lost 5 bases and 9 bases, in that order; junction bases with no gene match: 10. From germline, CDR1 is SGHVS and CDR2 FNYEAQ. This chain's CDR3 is CASSVGTDVSEQFF. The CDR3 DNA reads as TGTGCCAGCAGCGTCGGGACAGATGTGAGTGAGCAGTTCTTC.

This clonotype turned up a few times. CDR3 DNA: TGTGCCAGCAGCTTAATACTCAATTGGCTGAACACTGAAGCTTTCTTT. Protein: CASSLILNWLNTEAFF. This chain links TRBV7-9 with TRBJ1-1; no clear D gene. The CDR3 has 16 residues. V lost 2 bases and J lost 0, with 13 bases in between. Germline V gene sequence: CDR1 SEHNR, CDR2 FQNEAQ (reference sequence).

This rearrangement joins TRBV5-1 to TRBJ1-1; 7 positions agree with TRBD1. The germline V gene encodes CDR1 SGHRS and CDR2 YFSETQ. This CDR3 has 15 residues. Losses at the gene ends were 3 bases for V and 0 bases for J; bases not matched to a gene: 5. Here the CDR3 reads CASSWGQNMNTEAFF. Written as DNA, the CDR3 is TGCGCCAGCAGCTGGGGACAGAACATGAACACTGAAGCTTTCTTT.

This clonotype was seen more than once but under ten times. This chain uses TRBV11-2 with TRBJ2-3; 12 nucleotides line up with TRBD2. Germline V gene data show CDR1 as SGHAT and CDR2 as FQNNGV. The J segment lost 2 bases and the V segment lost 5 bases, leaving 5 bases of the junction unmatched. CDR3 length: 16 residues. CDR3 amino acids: CASSPRLAGVTDTQYF. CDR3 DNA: TGTGCCAGCAGCCCCCGACTAGCGGGAGTCACAGATACGCAGTATTTT.

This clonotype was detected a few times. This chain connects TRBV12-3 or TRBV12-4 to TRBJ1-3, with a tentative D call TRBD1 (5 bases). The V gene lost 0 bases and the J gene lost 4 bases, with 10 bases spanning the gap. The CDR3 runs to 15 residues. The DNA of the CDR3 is TGTGCCAGCAGTTTAGCCAGGGTATCCGGAAACACCATATATTTT. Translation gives CASSLARVSGNTIYF.

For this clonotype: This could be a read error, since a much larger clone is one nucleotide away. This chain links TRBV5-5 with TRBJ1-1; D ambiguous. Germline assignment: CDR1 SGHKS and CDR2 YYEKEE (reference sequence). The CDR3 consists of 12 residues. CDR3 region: CAGSARNTEAFF. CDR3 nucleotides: TGTGCCGGCAGCGCCAGGAACACTGAAGCTTTCTTT.

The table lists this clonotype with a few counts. In nucleotides, the CDR3 is TGTGCCAGCAGCAAAGAAGGCGTCCAAGAGACCCAGTACTTC. It encodes CASSKEGVQETQYF. J is TRBJ2-5 and V is TRBV21-1. TRBV21-1 is classified as a pseudogene. The CDR3 sequence is 14 residues long.

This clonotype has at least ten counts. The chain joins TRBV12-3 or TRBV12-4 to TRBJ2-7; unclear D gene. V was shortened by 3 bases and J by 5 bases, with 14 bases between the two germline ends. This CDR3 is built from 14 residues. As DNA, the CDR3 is TGTGCCAGCAGTTTCCAGGACCAAGGCAACGAGCAGTACTTC. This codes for CASSFQDQGNEQYF.